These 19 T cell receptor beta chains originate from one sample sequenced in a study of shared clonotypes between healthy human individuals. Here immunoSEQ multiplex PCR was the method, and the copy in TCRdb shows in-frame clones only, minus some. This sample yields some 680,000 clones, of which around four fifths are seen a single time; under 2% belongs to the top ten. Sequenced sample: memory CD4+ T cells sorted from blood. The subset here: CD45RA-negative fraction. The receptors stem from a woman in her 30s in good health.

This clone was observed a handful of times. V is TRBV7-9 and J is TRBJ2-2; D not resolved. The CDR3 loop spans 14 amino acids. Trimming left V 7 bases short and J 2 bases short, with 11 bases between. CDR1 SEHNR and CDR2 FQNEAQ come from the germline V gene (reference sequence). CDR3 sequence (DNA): TGTGCCAGCAACCCGGACGGCAACACCGGGGAGCTGTTTTTT. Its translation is CASNPDGNTGELFF.

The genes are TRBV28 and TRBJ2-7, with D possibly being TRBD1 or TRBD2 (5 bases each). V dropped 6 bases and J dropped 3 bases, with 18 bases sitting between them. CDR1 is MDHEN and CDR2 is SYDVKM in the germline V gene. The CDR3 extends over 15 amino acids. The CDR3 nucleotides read TGTGCCAGCAGGGCCGGGACCAACACAAACTACGAGCAGTACTTC. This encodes CASRAGTNTNYEQYF.

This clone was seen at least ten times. This CDR3 reads CSVAGQADTQYF. In nucleotides, the CDR3 is TGCAGCGTGGCGGGGCAGGCCGATACGCAGTATTTT. This chain links TRBV29-1 with TRBJ2-3; tentative D call: TRBD2 (6 bases). Germline V CDR1 and CDR2: SQVTM, ANQGSEA. This CDR3 has 12 amino acids. Trimming removed 6 bases from V and 6 bases from J, with 13 bases in between.

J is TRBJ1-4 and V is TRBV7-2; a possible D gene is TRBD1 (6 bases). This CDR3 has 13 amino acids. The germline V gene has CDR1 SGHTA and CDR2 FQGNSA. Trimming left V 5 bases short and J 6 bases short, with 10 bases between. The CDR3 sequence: CASSQGLYEKLFF. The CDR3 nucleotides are TGTGCCAGCAGCCAGGGGCTTTATGAAAAACTGTTTTTT.

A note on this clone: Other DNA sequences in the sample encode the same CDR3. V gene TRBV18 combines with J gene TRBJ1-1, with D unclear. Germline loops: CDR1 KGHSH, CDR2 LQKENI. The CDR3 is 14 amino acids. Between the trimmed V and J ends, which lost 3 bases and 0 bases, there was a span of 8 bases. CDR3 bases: TGTGCCAGCTCACCGTCCGGAGTGAACACTGAAGCTTTCTTT. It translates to CASSPSGVNTEAFF.

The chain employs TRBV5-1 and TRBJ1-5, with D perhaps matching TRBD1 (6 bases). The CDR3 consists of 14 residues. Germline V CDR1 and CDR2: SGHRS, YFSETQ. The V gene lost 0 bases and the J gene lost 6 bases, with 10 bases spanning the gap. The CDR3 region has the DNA TGCGCCAGCAGCTTGGGGGGGGCAGGTCAGCCCCAGCATTTT. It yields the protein CASSLGGAGQPQHF.

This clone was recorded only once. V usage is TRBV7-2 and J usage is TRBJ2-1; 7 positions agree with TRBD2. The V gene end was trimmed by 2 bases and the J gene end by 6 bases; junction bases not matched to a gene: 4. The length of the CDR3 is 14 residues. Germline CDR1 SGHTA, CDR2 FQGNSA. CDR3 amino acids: CASSLILAANEQFF. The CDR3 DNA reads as TGTGCCAGCAGCTTAATCCTAGCGGCCAATGAGCAGTTCTTC. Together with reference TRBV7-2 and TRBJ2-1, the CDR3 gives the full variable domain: GAGVSQSPSNKVTEKGKDVELRCDPISGHTALYWYRQSLGQGLEFLIYFQGNSAPDKSGLPSDRFSAERTGGSVSTLTIQRTQQEDSAVYLCASSLILAANEQFFGPGTRLTVL.

DNA for the CDR3: TGTGCCTGGAGTAATTTAGGACAGTTGGGCTACACCTTC. Amino acid sequence: CAWSNLGQLGYTF. The V call is TRBV30, the J call TRBJ1-2; TRBD1 might be the D (6 bases). From germline, CDR1 is GTSNPN and CDR2 SVGIG (reference sequence). The CDR3 spans 13 residues. Trimming left V 2 bases short and J 8 bases short, with 15 bases between.

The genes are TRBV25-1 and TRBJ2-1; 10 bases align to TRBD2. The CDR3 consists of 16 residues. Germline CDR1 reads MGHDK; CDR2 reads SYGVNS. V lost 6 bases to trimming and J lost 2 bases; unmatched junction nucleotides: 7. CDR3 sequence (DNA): TGTGCCAGCAGCGCCAAGCGGGAGGGCACCTACAATGAGCAGTTCTTC. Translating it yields CASSAKREGTYNEQFF.

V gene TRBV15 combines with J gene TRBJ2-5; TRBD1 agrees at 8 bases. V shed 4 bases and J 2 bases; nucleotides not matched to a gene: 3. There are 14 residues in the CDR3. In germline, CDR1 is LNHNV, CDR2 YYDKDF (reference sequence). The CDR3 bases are TGTGCCACCAGCACAAACAGGGGGCAAGAGACCCAGTACTTC. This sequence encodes CATSTNRGQETQYF.

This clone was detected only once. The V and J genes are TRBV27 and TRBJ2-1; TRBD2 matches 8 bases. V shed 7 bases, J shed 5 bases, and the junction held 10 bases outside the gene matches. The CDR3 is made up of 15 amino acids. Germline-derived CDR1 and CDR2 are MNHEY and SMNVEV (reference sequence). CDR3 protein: CASNSSGRHHNEQFF. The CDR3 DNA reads TGTGCCAGCAACTCCAGCGGGAGACACCACAATGAGCAGTTCTTC.

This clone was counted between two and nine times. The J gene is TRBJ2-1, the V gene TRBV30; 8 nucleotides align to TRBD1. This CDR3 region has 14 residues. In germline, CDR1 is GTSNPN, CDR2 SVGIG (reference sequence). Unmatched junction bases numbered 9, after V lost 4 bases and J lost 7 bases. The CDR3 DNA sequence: TGTGCCTGGACCTCCTGGGACAGGAGAAATGAGCAGTTCTTC. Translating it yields CAWTSWDRRNEQFF.

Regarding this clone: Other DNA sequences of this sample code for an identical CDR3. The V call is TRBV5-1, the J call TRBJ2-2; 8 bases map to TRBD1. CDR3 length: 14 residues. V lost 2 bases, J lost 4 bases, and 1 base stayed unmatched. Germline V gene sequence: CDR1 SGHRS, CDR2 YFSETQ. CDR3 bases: TGCGCCAGCAGCTTACAGGGGGGCACCGGGGAGCTGTTTTTT. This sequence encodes CASSLQGGTGELFF.

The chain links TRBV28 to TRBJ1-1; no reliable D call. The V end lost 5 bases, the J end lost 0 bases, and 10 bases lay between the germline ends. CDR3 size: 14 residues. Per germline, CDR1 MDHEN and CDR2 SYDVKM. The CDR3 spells CASSKGPMNTEAFF. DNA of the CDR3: TGTGCCAGCAGTAAGGGCCCAATGAACACTGAAGCTTTCTTT.

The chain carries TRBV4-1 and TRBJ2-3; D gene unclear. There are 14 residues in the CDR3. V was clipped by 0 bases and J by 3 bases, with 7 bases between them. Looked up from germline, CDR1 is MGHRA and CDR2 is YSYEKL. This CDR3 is CASSQDSGTDTQYF. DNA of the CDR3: TGCGCCAGCAGCCAAGACAGTGGAACAGATACGCAGTATTTT.

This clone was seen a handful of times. CDR3 coding DNA: TGTGCCAGCACCGTAGCGGGAGGGCCGGCAGATACGCAGTATTTT. Residues: CASTVAGGPADTQYF. The J gene is TRBJ2-3, the V gene TRBV28; 11 bases match TRBD2. Losses at the gene ends were 7 bases for V and 4 bases for J; bases not matched to a gene: 7. There are 15 residues in the CDR3. Germline lookup yields CDR1 MDHEN and CDR2 SYDVKM. Full variable domain (remainder filled in from reference TRBV28 and TRBJ2-3): DVKVTQSSRYLVKRTGEKVFLECVQDMDHENMFWYRQDPGLGLRLIYFSYDVKMKEKGDIPEGYSVSREKKERFSLILESASTNQTSMYLCASTVAGGPADTQYFGPGTRLTVL.

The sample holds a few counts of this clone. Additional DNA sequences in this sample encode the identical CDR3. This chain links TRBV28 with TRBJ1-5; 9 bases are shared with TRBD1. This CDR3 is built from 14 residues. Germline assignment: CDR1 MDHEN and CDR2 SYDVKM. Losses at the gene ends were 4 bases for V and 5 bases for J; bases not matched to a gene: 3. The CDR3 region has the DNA TGTGCCAGCAGTTCGGGACAGGGACATCAGCCCCAGCATTTT. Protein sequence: CASSSGQGHQPQHF.

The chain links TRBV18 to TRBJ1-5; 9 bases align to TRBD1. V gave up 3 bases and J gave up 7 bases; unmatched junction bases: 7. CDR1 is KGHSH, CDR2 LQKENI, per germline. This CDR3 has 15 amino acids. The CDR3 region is CASSPGGQGLQPQHF. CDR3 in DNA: TGTGCCAGCTCACCGGGGGGACAGGGCCTCCAGCCCCAGCATTTT.

CDR3 sequence reads: CASSLPGLNTEAFF. The CDR3 region has the DNA TGTGCCAGCTCTCTACCCGGACTGAACACTGAAGCTTTCTTT. The V and J genes are TRBV6-6 and TRBJ1-1; D ambiguous. The germline V and J ends were trimmed by 8 bases and 0 bases, with 13 bases remaining between them. CDR3 length: 14 amino acids. Germline CDR1 is MNHNY and CDR2 is SVGAGI (reference sequence).